The 15 T cell receptor beta chains below come from one sample, sequenced in a study of control samples from healthy donors and cancer patients. Sequencing was performed with immunoSEQ multiplex PCR; in TCRdb, only in-frame clones are kept and a portion is missing. Among some 150,000 clones listed, approximately 94% were seen once. Source material: PBMCs. The receptors originated from a man in his sixties with colorectal cancer.

This clone was picked up one time. The chain recombines TRBV29-1 with TRBJ2-5, with D possibly matching TRBD2 (7 bases). The germline V gene encodes CDR1 SQVTM and CDR2 ANQGSEA. V lost 8 bases to trimming and J lost 7 bases, with 17 bases between them. The CDR3 covers 12 residues. The CDR3 spells CSIRGGGGTQYF. CDR3 nucleotide sequence: TGCAGCATCCGCGGGGGCGGGGGGACCCAGTACTTC.

This sequence joins TRBV13 and TRBJ1-2; no reliable D call. The CDR3 length is 15 residues. V gave up 7 bases and J gave up 4 bases, with 19 bases separating them. Per the germline V gene, CDR1 is PRHDT and CDR2 is FYEKMQ (reference sequence). The CDR3, as DNA: TGTGCCAGCAAAGTAGTCGGGTCCGGTGGCTATGGCTACACCTTC. This encodes CASKVVGSGGYGYTF.

The chain has TRBV5-4 and TRBJ2-2, with 7 bases lining up with TRBD2. The CDR3 loop spans 13 amino acids. Germline V lookup: CDR1 SGHNT, CDR2 YYREEE (reference sequence). The trim removed 5 bases at V and 6 bases at J, leaving 4 bases unmatched. CDR3 bases: TGTGCCAGCAGTTGGGGGGGGGCCGGGGAGCTGTTTTTT. Amino acids: CASSWGGAGELFF.

This sequence joins TRBV6-5 and TRBJ1-1; maybe TRBD1 (6 bases). CDR3 length: 15 amino acids. V gave up 6 bases and J gave up 4 bases, with 18 bases separating them. Germline V CDR1 and CDR2: MNHEY, SVGAGI. The CDR3 coding sequence is TGTGCCAGCAGCAAGTGGGGGGGCAGGGGCACTGAAGCTTTCTTT. Its protein is CASSKWGGRGTEAFF.

The chain links TRBV6-5 to TRBJ2-7; no clear D. V was clipped by 4 bases and J by 2 bases, with 9 bases between them. The V gene's germline CDR1 is MNHEY and CDR2 SVGAGI. The CDR3 totals 13 residues. The CDR3 region has the DNA TGTGCCAGCAGTTCAAGCGTCCCCTACGAGCAGTACTTC. Translation gives CASSSSVPYEQYF.

CDR3 DNA: TGTGCCAGTAGTCGCGGACAGCAAGAGACCCAGTACTTC. This translates into CASSRGQQETQYF. The rearrangement uses TRBV19 and TRBJ2-5, with TRBD1 as a possible D gene (6 bases). Per germline, CDR1 LNHDA and CDR2 SQIVND (reference sequence). CDR3 length: 13 amino acids. Trimming shortened V by 5 bases and J by 2 bases, and 9 bases separated the two germline ends.

This chain joins TRBV7-2 and TRBJ1-2, with 7 nucleotides matching TRBD1. This CDR3 comprises 17 residues. J gave up 2 bases and V 0 bases, and 9 bases lay outside the gene matches. Germline V lookup: CDR1 SGHTA, CDR2 FQGNSA. Here the CDR3 reads CASSLAGWGRGNYGYTF. CDR3 DNA: TGTGCCAGCAGCTTAGCGGGGTGGGGCAGGGGGAACTATGGCTACACCTTC.

This clone occurred once. V gene TRBV6-5 combines with J gene TRBJ1-4; no definite D call. The length of the CDR3 is 14 residues. V was trimmed by 9 bases and J by 1 base, leaving 12 bases between them. Germline CDR1 MNHEY, CDR2 SVGAGI. The CDR3 region has the DNA TGTGCCAGTATCCTAGATAGAACTAATGAAAAACTGTTTTTT. It codes for CASILDRTNEKLFF.

The V gene is TRBV11-2, the J gene TRBJ2-4; TRBD1 is a possible D gene (8 bases). There are 19 residues in the CDR3. The V gene's germline CDR1 is SGHAT and CDR2 FQNNGV. Trimming left V 0 bases short and J 1 base short, with 19 bases between. The CDR3 DNA follows: TGTGCCAGCAGCTTAGATTCCTTTACAGGGGGGGAGGCCAAAAACATTCAGTACTTC. This gives the protein CASSLDSFTGGEAKNIQYF.

This clone came up once. The chain couples TRBV2 to TRBJ2-5; 7 bases are shared with TRBD1. The CDR3 runs 13 residues. Germline lookup yields CDR1 SNHLY and CDR2 FYNNEI. With V trimmed by 6 bases and J by 1 base, 2 bases remained unmatched. CDR3 in amino acids: CASRRDSQETQYF. The CDR3, as DNA: TGTGCCAGCAGGAGGGACAGCCAAGAGACCCAGTACTTC.

The chain links TRBV25-1 to TRBJ2-3, with 8 bases lining up with TRBD2. Germline CDR1 and CDR2: MGHDK and SYGVNS. Trimming took 4 bases from V and 1 from J; bases not matched to a gene: 4. CDR3 length equals 15 residues. The CDR3 nucleotides are TGTGCCAGCAGTGGTCCAGCGGGGGGCACAGATACGCAGTATTTT. As protein: CASSGPAGGTDTQYF.

The chain links TRBV19 to TRBJ2-3; D may be TRBD1 (6 bases). Trimming took off 5 bases at V and 6 bases at J, with 18 bases between the two ends. This CDR3 region has 15 residues. Per the germline V gene, CDR1 is LNHDA and CDR2 is SQIVND (reference sequence). The CDR3 region is CASSWGTIPVDTQYF. The CDR3 bases are TGTGCCAGTAGTTGGGGGACAATACCAGTGGATACGCAGTATTTT. Full variable domain (outside the CDR3, taken from reference TRBV19 and TRBJ2-3): DGGITQSPKYLFRKEGQNVTLSCEQNLNHDAMYWYRQDPGQGLRLIYYSQIVNDFQKGDIAEGYSVSREKKESFPLTVTSAQKNPTAFYLCASSWGTIPVDTQYFGPGTRLTVL.

The gene calls are TRBV20-1 and TRBJ2-3, with 8 bases fitting TRBD2. Trimming took 3 bases from V and 6 from J; bases not matched to a gene: 11. CDR1 is DFQATT and CDR2 is SNEGSKA in the germline V gene (reference sequence). This CDR3 has 15 residues. CDR3 protein: CSASWAGGPVDTQYF. The CDR3 coding sequence is TGCAGTGCTAGTTGGGCGGGGGGTCCAGTCGATACGCAGTATTTT.

The chain uses TRBV5-1 and TRBJ1-4; weak D call: TRBD1 (5 bases). Trimming took off 5 bases at V and 3 bases at J, with 17 bases between the two ends. The germline V gene has CDR1 SGHRS and CDR2 YFSETQ. CDR3 length: 16 amino acids. The CDR3 loop is CASRSGQAGANEKLFF. DNA for the CDR3: TGCGCCAGCAGGTCAGGGCAGGCGGGCGCTAATGAAAAACTGTTTTTT.

This chain connects TRBV14 to TRBJ2-3; 12 bases align to TRBD2. The CDR3 sequence is 14 residues long. V lost 1 base, J lost 10 bases, and 3 bases stayed unmatched. Germline V gene sequence: CDR1 SGHDN, CDR2 FVKESK. DNA of the CDR3: TGTGCCAGCAGCCAAGTACTAGCGGGGGGCCCGCAGTATTTT. This encodes CASSQVLAGGPQYF. The complete variable domain, with remaining parts taken from reference TRBV14 and TRBJ2-3, reads EAGVTQFPSHSVIEKGQTVTLRCDPISGHDNLYWYRRVMGKEIKFLLHFVKESKQDESGMPNNRFLAERTGGTYSTLKVQPAELEDSGVYFCASSQVLAGGPQYFGPGTRLTVL.